The TCR beta chain under discussion was sequenced for a study of monozygotic twins with cystic fibrosis. Generated by immunoSEQ multiplex PCR, the TCRdb table keeps only in-frame clones and is missing some. The sample has about 9,600 clones; 91% are singletons. Study results and limitations: Age, concordance and disease severity did not associate with shared CDR3 numbers. V usage most resembled the co-twin in 13 of 16 pairs. Unrelated CF individuals shared fewer identical clonotypes than monozygotic CF twins.

Concerning this clone: Antigen unknown.

The origin of this receptor is a boy younger than 10 with cystic fibrosis. What was sequenced was blood.

CDR3: CASSVEAFTDTQYF. Written as DNA, the CDR3 is TGTGCCAGCAGCGTAGAAGCCTTCACAGATACGCAGTATTTT. V and J are TRBV9 and TRBJ2-3; D is undetermined. CDR1 is SGDLS, CDR2 YYNGEE, per germline. V was clipped by 0 bases and J by 2 bases, with 7 bases between them. The CDR3 contains 14 residues.